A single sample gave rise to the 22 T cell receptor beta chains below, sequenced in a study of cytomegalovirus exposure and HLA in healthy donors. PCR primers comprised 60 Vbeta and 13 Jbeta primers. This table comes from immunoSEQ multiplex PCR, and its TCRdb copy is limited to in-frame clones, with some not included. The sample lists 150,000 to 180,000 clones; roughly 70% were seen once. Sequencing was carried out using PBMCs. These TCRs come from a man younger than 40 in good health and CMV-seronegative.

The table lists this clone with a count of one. CDR3 amino acids: CATRQVSTDTQYF. CDR3 DNA: TGTGCCACCAGACAGGTCAGCACAGATACGCAGTATTTT. The V call is TRBV15, the J call TRBJ2-3, with a weak D call TRBD1 (5 bases). V was cut by 6 bases and J by 0 bases, with 7 bases left in between. The CDR3 spans 13 residues. Germline lookup yields CDR1 LNHNV and CDR2 YYDKDF (reference sequence). Full variable domain (remainder filled in from reference TRBV15 and TRBJ2-3): DAMVIQNPRYQVTQFGKPVTLSCSQTLNHNVMYWYQQKSSQAPKLLFHYYDKDFNNEADTPDNFQSRRPNTSFCFLDIRSPGLGDTAMYLCATRQVSTDTQYFGPGTRLTVL.

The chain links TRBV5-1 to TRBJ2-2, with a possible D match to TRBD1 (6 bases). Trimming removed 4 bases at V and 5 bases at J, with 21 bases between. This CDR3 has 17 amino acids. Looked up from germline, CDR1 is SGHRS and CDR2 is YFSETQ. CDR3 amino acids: CASSRDPQGPRTGELFF. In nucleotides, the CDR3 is TGCGCCAGCAGCCGAGACCCCCAGGGGCCCCGGACCGGGGAGCTGTTTTTT.

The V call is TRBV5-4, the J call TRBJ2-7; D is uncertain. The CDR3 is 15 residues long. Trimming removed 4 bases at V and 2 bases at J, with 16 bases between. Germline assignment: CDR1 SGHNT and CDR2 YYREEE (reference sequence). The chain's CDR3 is CASSRSPQDAYEQYF. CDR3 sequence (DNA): TGTGCCAGCAGCCGGAGCCCACAAGACGCCTACGAGCAGTACTTC.

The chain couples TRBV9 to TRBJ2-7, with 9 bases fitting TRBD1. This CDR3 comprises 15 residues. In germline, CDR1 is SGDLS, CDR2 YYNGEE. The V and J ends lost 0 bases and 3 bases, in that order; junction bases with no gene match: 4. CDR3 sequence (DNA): TGTGCCAGCAGCGTAGGAGGGACAGGGAGCTACGAGCAGTACTTC. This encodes CASSVGGTGSYEQYF.

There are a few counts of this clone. In nucleotides, the CDR3 is TGTGCCAGCAGTGGGACTGACTTAGATACGCAGTATTTT. Encoded protein: CASSGTDLDTQYF. V and J are TRBV2 and TRBJ2-3, with D maybe TRBD2 (5 bases). Germline CDR1 SNHLY, CDR2 FYNNEI. V gave up 4 bases and J gave up 5 bases, with 10 bases separating them. The CDR3 consists of 13 residues.

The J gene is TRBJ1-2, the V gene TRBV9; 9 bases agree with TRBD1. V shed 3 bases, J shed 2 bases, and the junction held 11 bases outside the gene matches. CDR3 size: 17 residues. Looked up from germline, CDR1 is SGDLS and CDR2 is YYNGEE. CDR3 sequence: CASSATKVGTGNYGYTF. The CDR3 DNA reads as TGTGCCAGCAGCGCAACAAAGGTGGGGACAGGGAACTATGGCTACACCTTC.

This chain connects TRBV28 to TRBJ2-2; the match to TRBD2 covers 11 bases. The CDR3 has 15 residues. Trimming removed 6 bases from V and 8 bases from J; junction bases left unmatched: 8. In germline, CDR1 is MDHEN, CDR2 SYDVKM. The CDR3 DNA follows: TGTGCCAGCAGCCTGCTAGCGGGGGGATCGGGGGAGCTGTTTTTT. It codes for CASSLLAGGSGELFF.

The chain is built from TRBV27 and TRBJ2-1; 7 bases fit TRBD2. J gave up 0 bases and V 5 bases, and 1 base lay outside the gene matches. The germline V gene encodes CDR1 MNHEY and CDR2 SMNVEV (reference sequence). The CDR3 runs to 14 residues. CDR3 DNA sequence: TGTGCCAGCAGTCCTAGCGGCTCCTACAATGAGCAGTTCTTC. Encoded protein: CASSPSGSYNEQFF.

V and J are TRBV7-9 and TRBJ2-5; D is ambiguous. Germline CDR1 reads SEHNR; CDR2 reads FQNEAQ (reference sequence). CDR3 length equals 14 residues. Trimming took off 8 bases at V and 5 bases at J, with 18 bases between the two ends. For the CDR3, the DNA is TGTGCCAGCTATAGTTTTCAAGCCAGGGAGACCCAGTACTTC. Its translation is CASYSFQARETQYF.

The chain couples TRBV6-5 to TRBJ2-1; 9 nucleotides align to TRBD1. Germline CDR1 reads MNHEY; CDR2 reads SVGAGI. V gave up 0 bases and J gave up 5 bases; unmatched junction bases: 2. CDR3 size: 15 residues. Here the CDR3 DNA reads TGTGCCAGCAGTTACTCGGGACAGGGAAACAATGAGCAGTTCTTC. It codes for CASSYSGQGNNEQFF.

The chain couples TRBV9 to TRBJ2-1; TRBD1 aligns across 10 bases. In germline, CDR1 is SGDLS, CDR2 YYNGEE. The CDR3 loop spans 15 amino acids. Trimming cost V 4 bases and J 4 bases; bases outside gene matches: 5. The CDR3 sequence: CASSKSGQGYNEQFF. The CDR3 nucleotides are TGTGCCAGCAGCAAGTCGGGACAGGGGTACAATGAGCAGTTCTTC.

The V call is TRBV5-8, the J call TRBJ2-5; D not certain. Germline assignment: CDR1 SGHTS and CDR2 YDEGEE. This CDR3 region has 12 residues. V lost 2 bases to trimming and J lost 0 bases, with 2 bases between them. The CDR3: CASSFNQETQYF. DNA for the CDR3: TGTGCCAGCAGCTTTAACCAAGAGACCCAGTACTTC.

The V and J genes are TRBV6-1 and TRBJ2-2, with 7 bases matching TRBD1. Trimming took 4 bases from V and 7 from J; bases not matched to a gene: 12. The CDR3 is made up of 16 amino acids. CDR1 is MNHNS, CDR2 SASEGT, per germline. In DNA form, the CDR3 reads TGTGCCAGCAGTGCGCGAGACAGGGTCCGCGGCGGGGAGCTGTTTTTT. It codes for CASSARDRVRGGELFF.

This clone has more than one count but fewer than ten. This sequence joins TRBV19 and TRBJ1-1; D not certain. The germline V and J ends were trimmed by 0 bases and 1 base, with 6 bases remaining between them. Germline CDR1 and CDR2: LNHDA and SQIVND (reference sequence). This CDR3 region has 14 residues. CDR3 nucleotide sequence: TGTGCCAGTAGTATAGACAGGTCGAACACTGAAGCTTTCTTT. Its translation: CASSIDRSNTEAFF. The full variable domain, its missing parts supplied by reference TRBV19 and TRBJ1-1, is DGGITQSPKYLFRKEGQNVTLSCEQNLNHDAMYWYRQDPGQGLRLIYYSQIVNDFQKGDIAEGYSVSREKKESFPLTVTSAQKNPTAFYLCASSIDRSNTEAFFGQGTRLTVV.

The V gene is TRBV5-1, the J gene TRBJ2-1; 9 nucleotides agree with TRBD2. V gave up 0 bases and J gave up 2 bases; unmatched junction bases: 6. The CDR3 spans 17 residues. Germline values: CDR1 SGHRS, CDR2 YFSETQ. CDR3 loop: CASSLGSGGPAYNEQFF. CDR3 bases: TGCGCCAGCAGCTTGGGAAGCGGGGGGCCCGCCTACAATGAGCAGTTCTTC.

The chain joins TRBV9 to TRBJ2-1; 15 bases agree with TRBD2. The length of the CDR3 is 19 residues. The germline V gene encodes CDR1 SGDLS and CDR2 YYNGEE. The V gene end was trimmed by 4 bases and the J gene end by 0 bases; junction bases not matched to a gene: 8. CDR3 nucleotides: TGTGCCAGCAGCTCATCCGGGACTAGCGGGGGGAGCTCCTACAATGAGCAGTTCTTC. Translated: CASSSSGTSGGSSYNEQFF.

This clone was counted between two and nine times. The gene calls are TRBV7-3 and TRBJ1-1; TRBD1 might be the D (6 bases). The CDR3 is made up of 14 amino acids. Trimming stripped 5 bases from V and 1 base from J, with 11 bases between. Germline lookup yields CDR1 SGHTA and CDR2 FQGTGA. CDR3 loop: CASSLGHRNTEAFF. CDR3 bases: TGTGCCAGCAGCCTGGGACACAGGAACACTGAAGCTTTCTTT.

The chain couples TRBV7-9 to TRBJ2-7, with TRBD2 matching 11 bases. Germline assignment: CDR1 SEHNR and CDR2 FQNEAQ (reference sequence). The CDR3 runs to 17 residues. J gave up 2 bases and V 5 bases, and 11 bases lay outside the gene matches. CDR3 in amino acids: CASSLGLAAASAYEQYF. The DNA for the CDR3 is TGTGCCAGCAGCCTGGGACTAGCGGCGGCCTCAGCCTACGAGCAGTACTTC. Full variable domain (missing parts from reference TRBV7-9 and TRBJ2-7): DTGVSQNPRHKITKRGQNVTFRCDPISEHNRLYWYRQTLGQGPEFLTYFQNEAQLEKSRLLSDRFSAERPKGSFSTLEIQRTEQGDSAMYLCASSLGLAAASAYEQYFGPGTRLTVT.

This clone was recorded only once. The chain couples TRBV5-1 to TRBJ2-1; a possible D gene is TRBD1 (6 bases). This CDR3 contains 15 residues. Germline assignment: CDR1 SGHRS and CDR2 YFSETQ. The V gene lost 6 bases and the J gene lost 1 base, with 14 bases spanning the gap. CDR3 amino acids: CASTSAGDSYNEQFF. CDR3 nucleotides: TGCGCCAGCACGTCTGCAGGGGATTCCTACAATGAGCAGTTCTTC.

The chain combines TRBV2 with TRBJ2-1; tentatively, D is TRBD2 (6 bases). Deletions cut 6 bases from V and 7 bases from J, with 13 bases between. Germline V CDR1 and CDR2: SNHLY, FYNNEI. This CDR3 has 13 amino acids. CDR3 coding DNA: TGTGCCAGCAGGGAGGGTAGGGTAAATGAGCAGTTCTTC. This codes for CASREGRVNEQFF.

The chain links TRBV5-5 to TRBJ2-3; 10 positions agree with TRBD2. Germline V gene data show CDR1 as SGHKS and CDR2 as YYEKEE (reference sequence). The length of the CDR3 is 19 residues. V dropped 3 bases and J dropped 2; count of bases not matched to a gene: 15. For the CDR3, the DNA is TGTGCCAGCAGCTCCAGACAAGCGGGGGGGCCCATGGACACAGATACGCAGTATTTT. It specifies CASSSRQAGGPMDTDTQYF.

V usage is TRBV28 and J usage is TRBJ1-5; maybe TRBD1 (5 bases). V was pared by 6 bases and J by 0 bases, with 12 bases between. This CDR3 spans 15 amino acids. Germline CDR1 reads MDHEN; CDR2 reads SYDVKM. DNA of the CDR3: TGTGCCAGCAGAAACCTCGGGGGTAGCAATCAGCCCCAGCATTTT. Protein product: CASRNLGGSNQPQHF.